This T cell receptor (beta chain) was identified in a study of blood T cell repertoires in COVID-19 (dated by TCRdb to between 2020 and 2021). Notes on the research overall: The collaborator samples originated in the United States, Italy and Spain and spanned the acute and convalescent phases of COVID-19. Deeply sampled blood TCRbeta repertoires from subjects exposed to, actively infected with, or recovered from COVID-19 were included in the dataset. The material from the prospective study consisted of cDNA or gDNA derived from T cells, B-cell-depleted T cells, or PBMCs. The repertoires were released in a freely available public database intended as a resource for research on the immune response to SARS-CoV-2. The sample metadata nearly always contained a de-identified subject ID, COVID-19 status, age in years and sex. Where HLA class I and class II types were available, the types were taken from metadata supplied by the sample provider, not from assay-based typing. The samples were drawn from two sources: the first 160 participants of the ongoing ImmuneRACE study, and about 1,300 subjects contributed by 6 global collaborators.

Notes on this clone: Its antigen remains unidentified. The sample holds no much larger clone one base away, and base qualities are not on file.

Whole blood was collected in K2EDTA tubes by collaborating institutions according to the institutions' own protocols. Collaborator samples were shipped for TCRbeta analysis as frozen whole blood, isolated PBMCs, or DNA extracted from either sample type. TCRbeta CDR3 regions were amplified from genomic DNA by means of the immunoSEQ Assay, a bias-controlled multiplex PCR. The paper's processing steps were these. Within the assay, amplification of reference gene primers was used to estimate how many nucleated cells each sample contained. To quantify the absolute abundance of each unique TCRbeta CDR3 rearrangement, sequence reads were collapsed and filtered. Productive Simpson clonality was computed per sample as the square root of Simpson's diversity index over productive rearrangements. TCRdb's version of the immuneACCESS table is confined to in-frame rearrangements and falls short of the full clone set. An unresolved V gene accounts for under half of the shortfall where checked; the remainder is of unknown origin. That table supplies the V and J calls and clone size; D and trimming were determined from the DNA. For this sample the table gives 30,000 to 40,000 clones, of which roughly 82% were detected only once. Clones ranked in the top ten supply 41% of the sample.

General study outcomes and caveats: The amount of clinical and demographic metadata varied by source and participant and was provided uncurated.

This receptor was identified in an elderly man with active or convalescent COVID-19. Sequenced material: peripheral blood.

The CDR3 here reads CASSPREPEVPETQYF. Read as DNA, the sequence is TGTGCCAGTAGTCCCCGGGAGCCTGAAGTCCCGGAGACCCAGTACTTC. The chain is encoded by TRBV19 joined to TRBJ2-5; the D gene is perhaps TRBD2, on 6 matching bases. Trimming at the junction amounts to 5 bases on V and 5 bases on J, and the germline ends lie 21 bases apart. From the germline V gene (reference sequence), CDR1 is LNHDA and CDR2 is SQIVND. Taken from cysteine to phenylalanine, the CDR3 has 16 residues. Only CDR3 DNA is held: 48 bases, read in frame from base 1.